Below, one T cell receptor (beta chain) is given with its context. Profiled with immunoSEQ multiplex PCR; TCRdb holds only in-frame clones, not every one. This table has approximately 2.1 million clones, approximately 93% appearing once. These data come from a study of shared clonotypes between healthy human individuals. Study context: Donors were a couple of women and a few men aged 18 to 49. CD4 naive and CD4 memory each took three plates per donor, while CD8 naive took two and CD8 memory one.

The authors divided CD4+ cells into CD45RA+ naive and CD45RA-negative memory subsets. The sequence derives from a man younger than 30 in good health. Some clones in this sample may be carry-over from other donors' samples. The sample consisted of naive CD4+ T cells from PBMCs. Subset in this sample: CD45RA+ positively selected.

CDR3 sequence: CASSEGGRTGELFF. The CDR3 region has the DNA TGTGCCAGCAGCGAAGGGGGTCGGACCGGGGAGCTGTTTTTT. The J gene is TRBJ2-2, the V gene TRBV9, with D perhaps TRBD1 (6 bases). The CDR3 is 14 amino acids. Trimming removed 3 bases at V and 5 bases at J, with 11 bases between. Germline V lookup: CDR1 SGDLS, CDR2 YYNGEE.